This T cell receptor beta chain was identified during a study of neurological immune-mediated disorders (dated by TCRdb to about 2019). Regarding the complete study: Peripheral blood TCR-beta repertoires from patients with HTLV-I-associated myelopathy (HAM/TSP), patients with multiple sclerosis, and healthy controls were compared in the study using UMI-based sequencing. Of the approximately 68 subjects in the cohort, roughly 14 were HAM/TSP patients, about 35 were multiple sclerosis patients, and about 20 were healthy controls. The 85 to 110 TCR-beta libraries included longitudinal samples, technical triplicates and paired sorted CD4+ and CD8+ T-cell subsets alongside PBMC samples.

The germline V gene (reference sequence) yields DFQATT for CDR1 and SNEGSKA for CDR2. Reading from cysteine to phenylalanine, the CDR3 counts 14 amino acids. The CDR3 DNA has 42 bases and is translated from base 1. Points on this clonotype: What antigen it recognizes has not been identified. A junction boundary mismatches the germline segment, possibly from a read error.

cDNA was synthesized by template-switch 5'RACE using a primer carrying a 10-nucleotide random unique molecular identifier by which each TCR transcript was tagged. Each sequencing run produced over 180 million TCR-beta sequences covering 15-18 subjects. The RNeasy kit was used for extraction of total RNA. The KAPA Real-time Library Amplification kit was used to amplify TCR-beta VDJ regions with primers for the TCR constant region and the 5'RACE anchor. A first PCR added sample indexes and Illumina adaptors, after which a second PCR increased the library yield. After Ampure bead purification, the roughly 650 bp TCR product was size-selected on a 2% E-gel SizeSelection system. Library quality was checked on a Bioanalyzer, concentration was measured with Qubit, and libraries were quantified with the Kapa Library Quantification kit before pooling. Paired-end 2 x 150 bp sequencing of the libraries was performed on an Illumina HiSeq 2500. To increase sequence diversity, about 25-31% phiX was spiked into each library pool. In the authors' own workflow: The UMI-based MiGEC pipeline processed quality-filtered reads and removed over 85% of raw TCR sequences during error correction. IMGT germline references were used for alignment of VDJ genes, and clonotypes were defined by a unique CDR3 amino acid sequence together with V-J genes. Clonal expansion, Shannon diversity and CDR3 relatedness were evaluated with VDJtools (CalcPairwiseDistances, ClusterSamples), while phylogenetic trees were built in CLCbio workbench. Using coefficient-of-variation modelling across technical triplicates, the study counted a clone as expanded if it had at least 8 unique UMIs. Using fastp at Q25 and MiXCR, TCRdb reprocessed the public reads and kept productive beta chains. Here each entry gathers all rows of one CDR3 protein and keeps the most common genes and DNA. TCRdb's processing, not the authors' own work, is the source of the V and J calls. The sample table shows more than 25,000 distinct CDR3 sequences, and roughly 23% are seen once. The ten largest clones add up to roughly 29% of the sample.

What the authors observed across the whole study: TCR clonal expansion was greatest in HAM/TSP patients and smallest in MS patients, who ranked below even healthy controls. No identical CDR3 amino acid sequences were shared among expanded clones across subjects, suggesting private TCR-beta repertoires in all groups.

For sorted-subset TCR libraries, approximately 910,000 sorted CD4+ or CD8+ T cells were used. Peripheral blood underwent Ficoll-Hypaque density gradient centrifugation to isolate PBMCs, which were then cryopreserved in liquid nitrogen. The study also sequenced paired sorted CD4+ and CD8+ subsets from healthy controls, HAM/TSP patients and MS patients. Specimen: CD4+ T cells from blood. Recombination connected TRBV20-1 to TRBJ2-2, with TRBD2 perhaps the D gene, on 6 matching bases. The sequence derives from a man aged 50 to 60 with HTLV-1-associated myelopathy (HAM/TSP). The CDR3 region has the sequence CSAGLAVGPGDLFF. The nucleotide sequence is given as TGCAGTGCTGGCTTAGCGGTAGGGCCCGGGGATCTGTTTTTT.